This T cell receptor (beta chain) was sequenced for a study of T cell responses to AZD1222 COVID-19 vaccine. Worth noting for this clone: Its antigen is undetermined.

This CDR3 is 10 amino acids long. The germline V and J ends were trimmed by 9 bases and 8 bases, with 8 bases remaining between them. Germline V gene data show CDR1 as MNHEY and CDR2 as SMNVEV (reference sequence). Assay used: immunoSEQ multiplex PCR; TCRdb lists only in-frame clones, some missing. The table includes some 150,000 clones, just under 90% detected once. General study results and limits: Repertoire sampling happened only post peak T cell response.

Sequences were derived from peripheral blood, sampled 28 days after the second dose of the MenACWY control vaccine. This chain joins TRBV27 and TRBJ1-5, with D unclear. The receptor comes from an adult who received the MenACWY meningococcal vaccine as a control. The CDR3 is CARAGEPQHF. The DNA for the CDR3 is TGTGCCAGAGCGGGCGAGCCCCAGCATTTT.